The source of this T cell receptor beta chain is a study of T cell responses to AZD1222 COVID-19 vaccine. Study-wide background: Pooled samples include second doses given at about 4 or 12 weeks.

This CDR3 region has 15 residues. The trim removed 0 bases at V and 2 bases at J, leaving 4 bases unmatched. Germline CDR1 reads MNHEY; CDR2 reads SMNVEV (reference sequence). Clones were read by immunoSEQ multiplex PCR, and TCRdb kept only the in-frame ones, dropping some. The sample shows tens of thousands of clones, 75% to 90% of them seen only once. This chain uses TRBV27 with TRBJ2-7; 7 positions agree with TRBD2. Sequenced here: peripheral blood, sampled on day 0 of AZD1222 vaccination. This receptor was identified in an adult in good health. The CDR3 loop reads CASSLSNSGTYEQYF. The CDR3 DNA sequence: TGTGCCAGCAGTTTATCGAACAGCGGGACCTACGAGCAGTACTTC.